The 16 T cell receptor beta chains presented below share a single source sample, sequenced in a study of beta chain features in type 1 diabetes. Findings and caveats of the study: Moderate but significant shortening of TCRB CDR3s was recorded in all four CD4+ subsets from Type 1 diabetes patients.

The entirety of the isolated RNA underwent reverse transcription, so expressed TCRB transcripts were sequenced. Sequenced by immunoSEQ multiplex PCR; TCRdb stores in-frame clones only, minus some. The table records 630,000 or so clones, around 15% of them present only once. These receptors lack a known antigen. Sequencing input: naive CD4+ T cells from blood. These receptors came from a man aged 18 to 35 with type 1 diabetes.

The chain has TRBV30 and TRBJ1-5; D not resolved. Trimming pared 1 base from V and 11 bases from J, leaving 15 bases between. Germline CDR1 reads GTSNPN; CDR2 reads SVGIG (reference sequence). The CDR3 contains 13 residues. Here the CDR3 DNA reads TGTGCCTGGAGTGGGGGTGGGGAATCCACCCAGCATTTT. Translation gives CAWSGGGESTQHF.

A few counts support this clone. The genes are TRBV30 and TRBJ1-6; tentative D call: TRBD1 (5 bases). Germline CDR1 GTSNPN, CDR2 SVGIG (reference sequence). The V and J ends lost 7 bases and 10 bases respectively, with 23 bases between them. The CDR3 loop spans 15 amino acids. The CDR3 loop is CALNPGPSRGSPLHF. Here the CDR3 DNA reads TGTGCCTTAAACCCGGGACCCAGCCGTGGGTCACCCCTCCACTTT.

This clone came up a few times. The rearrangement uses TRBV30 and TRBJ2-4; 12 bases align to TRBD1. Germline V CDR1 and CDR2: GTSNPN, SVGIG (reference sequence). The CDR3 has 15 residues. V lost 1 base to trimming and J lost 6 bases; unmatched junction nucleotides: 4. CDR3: CAWSAGQGAGNIQYF. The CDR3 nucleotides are TGTGCCTGGAGTGCGGGACAGGGGGCTGGAAACATTCAGTACTTC.

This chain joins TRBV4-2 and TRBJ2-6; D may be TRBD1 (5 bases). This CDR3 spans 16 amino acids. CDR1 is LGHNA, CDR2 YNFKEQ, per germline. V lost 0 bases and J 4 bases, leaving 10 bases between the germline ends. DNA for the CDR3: TGTGCCAGCAGCCAAGAAGGGGTATCCGGGGCCAACGTCCTGACTTTC. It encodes CASSQEGVSGANVLTF.

In nucleotides, the CDR3 is TGTGCCAGCAGCCCCCAGAGCGGGAGTGTGTACAATGAGCAGTTCTTC. Encoded protein: CASSPQSGSVYNEQFF. J is TRBJ2-1 and V is TRBV9; 8 bases line up with TRBD2. The CDR3 sequence is 16 residues long. Germline V gene sequence: CDR1 SGDLS, CDR2 YYNGEE. The V and J ends lost 4 bases and 4 bases, in that order; junction bases with no gene match: 10.

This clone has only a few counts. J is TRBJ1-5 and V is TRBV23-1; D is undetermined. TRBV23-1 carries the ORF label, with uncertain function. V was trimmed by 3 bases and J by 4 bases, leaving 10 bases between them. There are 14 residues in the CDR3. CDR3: CASSHFTQNQPQHF. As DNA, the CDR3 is TGCGCCAGCAGTCATTTTACCCAGAATCAGCCCCAGCATTTT.

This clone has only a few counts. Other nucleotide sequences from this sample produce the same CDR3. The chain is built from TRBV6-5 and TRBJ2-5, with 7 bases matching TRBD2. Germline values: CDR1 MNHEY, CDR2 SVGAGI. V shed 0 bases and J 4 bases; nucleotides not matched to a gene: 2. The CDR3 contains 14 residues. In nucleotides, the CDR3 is TGTGCCAGCAGTTACTCGGGCGGGAGAGAGACCCAGTACTTC. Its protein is CASSYSGGRETQYF.

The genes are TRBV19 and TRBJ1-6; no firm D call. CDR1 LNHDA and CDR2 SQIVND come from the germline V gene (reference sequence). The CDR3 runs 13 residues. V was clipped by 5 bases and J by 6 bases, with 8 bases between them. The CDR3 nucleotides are TGTGCCAGTAGTGGGCCTCGTAATTCACCCCTCCACTTT. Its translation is CASSGPRNSPLHF.

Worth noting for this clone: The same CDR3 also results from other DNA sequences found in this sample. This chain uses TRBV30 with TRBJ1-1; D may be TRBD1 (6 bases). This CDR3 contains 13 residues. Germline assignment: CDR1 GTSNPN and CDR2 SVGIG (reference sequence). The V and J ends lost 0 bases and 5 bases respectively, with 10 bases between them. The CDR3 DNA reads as TGTGCCTGGAGTGTCGGGAGGGGGACTGAAGCTTTCTTT. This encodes CAWSVGRGTEAFF. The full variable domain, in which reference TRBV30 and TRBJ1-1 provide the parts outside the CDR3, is SQTIHQWPATLVQPVGSPLSLECTVEGTSNPNLYWYRQAAGRGLQLLFYSVGIGQISSEVPQNLSASRPQDRQFILSSKKLLLSDSGFYLCAWSVGRGTEAFFGQGTRLTVV.

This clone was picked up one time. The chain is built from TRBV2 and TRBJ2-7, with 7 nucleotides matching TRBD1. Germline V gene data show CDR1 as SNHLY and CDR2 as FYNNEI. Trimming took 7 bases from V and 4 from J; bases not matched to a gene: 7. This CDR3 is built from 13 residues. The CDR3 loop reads CASTLDRRYEQYF. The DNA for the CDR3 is TGTGCCAGCACCTTGGACAGGAGGTACGAGCAGTACTTC.

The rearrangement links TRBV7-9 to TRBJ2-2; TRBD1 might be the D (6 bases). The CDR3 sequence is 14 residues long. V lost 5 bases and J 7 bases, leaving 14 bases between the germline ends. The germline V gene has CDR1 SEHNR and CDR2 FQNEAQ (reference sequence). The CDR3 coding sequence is TGTGCCAGCAGCGGCCGTCGACAGGACGGGGAGCTGTTTTTT. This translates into CASSGRRQDGELFF.

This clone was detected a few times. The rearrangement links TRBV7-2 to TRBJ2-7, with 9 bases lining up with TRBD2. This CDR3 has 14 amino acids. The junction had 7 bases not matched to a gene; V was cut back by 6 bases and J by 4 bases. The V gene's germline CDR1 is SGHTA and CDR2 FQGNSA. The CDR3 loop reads CASSPGTSKYEQYF. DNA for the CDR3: TGTGCCAGCAGTCCCGGGACTAGCAAATACGAGCAGTACTTC. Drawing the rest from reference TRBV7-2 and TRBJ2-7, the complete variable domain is GAGVSQSPSNKVTEKGKDVELRCDPISGHTALYWYRQSLGQGLEFLIYFQGNSAPDKSGLPSDRFSAERTGGSVSTLTIQRTQQEDSAVYLCASSPGTSKYEQYFGPGTRLTVT.

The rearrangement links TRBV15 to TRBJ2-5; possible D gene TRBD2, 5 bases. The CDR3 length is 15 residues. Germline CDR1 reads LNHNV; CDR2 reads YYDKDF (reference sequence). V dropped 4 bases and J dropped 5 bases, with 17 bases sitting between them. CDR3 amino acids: CATSTNGLDTETQYF. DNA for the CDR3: TGTGCCACCAGCACGAATGGACTTGACACGGAGACCCAGTACTTC.

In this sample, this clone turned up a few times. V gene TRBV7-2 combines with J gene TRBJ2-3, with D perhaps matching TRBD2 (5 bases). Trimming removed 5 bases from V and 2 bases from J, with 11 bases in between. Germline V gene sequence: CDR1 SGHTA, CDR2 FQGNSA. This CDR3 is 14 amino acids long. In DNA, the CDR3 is TGTGCCAGCAGCCCGAGGGCGAACACAGATACGCAGTATTTT. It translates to CASSPRANTDTQYF.

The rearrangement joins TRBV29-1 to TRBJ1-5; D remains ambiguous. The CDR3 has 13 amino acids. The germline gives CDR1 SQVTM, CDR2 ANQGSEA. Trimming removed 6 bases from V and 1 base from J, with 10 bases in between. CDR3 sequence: CSVLDGSNQPQHF. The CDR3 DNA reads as TGCAGCGTCTTGGACGGAAGCAATCAGCCCCAGCATTTT.

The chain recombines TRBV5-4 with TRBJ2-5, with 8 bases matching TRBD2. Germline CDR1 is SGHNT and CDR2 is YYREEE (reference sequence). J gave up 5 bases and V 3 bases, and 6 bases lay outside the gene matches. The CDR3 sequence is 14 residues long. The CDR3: CASSSTGGAETQYF. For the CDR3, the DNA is TGTGCCAGCAGCTCAACGGGAGGGGCTGAGACCCAGTACTTC. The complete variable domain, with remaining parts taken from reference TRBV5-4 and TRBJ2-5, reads ETGVTQSPTHLIKTRGQQVTLRCSSQSGHNTVSWYQQALGQGPQFIFQYYREEENGRGNFPPRFSGLQFPNYSSELNVNALELDDSALYLCASSSTGGAETQYFGPGTRLLVL.